Listed below are T cell receptor beta chains from one sample, sequenced in a study of regulatory T cells in long-lasting Graves disease. Each CDR3 protein gets one entry after TCRdb re-called the multiplex PCR reads with MiXCR. The table lists under 450,000 distinct CDR3 sequences, around 22% of them singletons, with roughly 30% in the top ten. The material sequenced was peripheral blood mononuclear cells (PBMCs), taken when the disease was refractory, from a patient treated with antithyroid drugs. The receptors shown here come from a female donor with Graves disease. CDR3s include the opening cysteine and the closing phenylalanine or tryptophan. D genes are given only for firm matches. Some rows have no size entry. The others give once, few or many, or a class for an expanded clone.

many	.	TRBV7-3	TRBJ1-5	CASSLGQNNQPQHF	TGTGCCAGCAGCTTAGGACAGAACAATCAGCCCCAGCATTTT
many	TRBD1	TRBV2	TRBJ1-2	CASSPSTGTGYTF	TGTGCCAGCAGCCCCTCGACAGGGACTGGCTACACCTTC
few	.	TRBV7-9	TRBJ2-7	CASSFPEGGYEQYF	TGTGCCAGCAGCTTTCCGGAGGGGGGTTACGAGCAGTACTTC
.	TRBD2	TRBV2	TRBJ2-7	CATGLAGGYGQHF	TGTGCCACGGGACTAGCGGGAGGATACGGGCAGCACTTC
.	TRBD2	TRBV20-1	TRBJ2-3	CSARGNLAGEARTDTQYF	TGCAGTGCTAGAGGGAATCTAGCGGGAGAGGCCCGCACAGATACGCAGTATTTT
many	TRBD2	TRBV19	TRBJ2-7	CASRLAGSYEQYF	TGTGCCAGCAGATTAGCGGGATCCTACGAGCAGTACTTC
many	.	TRBV12-5	TRBJ2-2	CASGTSDLAREGTGELFF	TGTGCTAGTGGTACCTCTGATTTAGCGCGGGAAGGCACCGGGGAGCTGTTTTTT
few	.	TRBV5-1	TRBJ1-1	CASSSFEPEKAFF	TGCGCCAGCAGCTCATTTGAACCTGAAAAAGCTTTCTTT
.	.	TRBV7-2	TRBJ2-2	CASSYGATTGELFF	TGTGCCAGCAGCTACGGGGCTACCACCGGGGAGCTGTTTTTT
.	.	TRBV20-1	TRBJ1-1	CSARGPGGAGTEAFF	TGCAGTGCTAGAGGTCCGGGTGGGGCGGGCACTGAAGCTTTCTTT
.	TRBD2	TRBV7-2	TRBJ2-3	CASSGLDTDTQYF	TGTGCCAGCAGCGGACTAGACACAGATACGCAGTATTTT
.	.	TRBV5-4	TRBJ2-7	CASSFPLEQYF	TGTGCCAGCAGCTTCCCCCTGGAGCAGTACTTC